These 30 T cell receptor beta chains originate from one sample sequenced in a study of shared clonotypes between healthy human individuals. Sequencing was performed with immunoSEQ multiplex PCR; in TCRdb, only in-frame clones are kept and a portion is missing. This table has 2 million to 2.5 million clones, nearly 97% appearing once. Material: naive CD4+ T cells sorted from blood. Subset indicated: CD45RA+ positively selected. These receptors came from a man younger than 35 in good health.

The chain has TRBV20-1 and TRBJ1-2; D uncertain. CDR1 is DFQATT and CDR2 is SNEGSKA in the germline V gene (reference sequence). This CDR3 contains 11 residues. V gave up 0 bases and J gave up 8 bases, with 7 bases separating them. CDR3 sequence reads: CSARDQGGYTF. CDR3 nucleotide sequence: TGCAGTGCTAGAGATCAAGGGGGCTACACCTTC.

This sequence joins TRBV10-3 and TRBJ2-2; D remains unclear. V was trimmed by 2 bases and J by 4 bases, leaving 11 bases between them. The CDR3 covers 15 residues. Germline values: CDR1 ENHRY, CDR2 SYGVKD. This CDR3 is CAISEIDRSTGELFF. The CDR3 nucleotides are TGTGCCATCAGTGAGATAGATAGAAGCACCGGGGAGCTGTTTTTT.

The rearrangement joins TRBV19 to TRBJ1-1; the match to TRBD1 covers 9 bases. From germline, CDR1 is LNHDA and CDR2 SQIVND (reference sequence). This CDR3 comprises 12 residues. V trimming: 5 bases; J trimming: 12 bases; junction bases outside the gene matches: 7. The DNA for the CDR3 is TGTGCCAGTAGTCCGAGGACAGGGGTTACTTTCTTT. Translating gives CASSPRTGVTFF.

This chain uses TRBV6-1 with TRBJ2-2, with D maybe TRBD2 (5 bases). Germline values: CDR1 MNHNS, CDR2 SASEGT. There are 15 residues in the CDR3. Trimming cost V 11 bases and J 3 bases, with 19 bases left between them. The CDR3 DNA reads as TGTGCCCTCCACACCGGGGTCATCGACACCGGGGAGCTGTTTTTT. The encoded protein is CALHTGVIDTGELFF.

This chain uses TRBV5-1 with TRBJ1-6; D is perhaps TRBD1 (6 bases). Per germline, CDR1 SGHRS and CDR2 YFSETQ. The V end lost 4 bases, the J end lost 10 bases, and 15 bases lay between the germline ends. The CDR3 length is 14 residues. CDR3 in DNA: TGCGCCAGCAGCATACAGGGTGGTGGCTCACCCCTCCACTTT. Residues: CASSIQGGGSPLHF.

The V gene is TRBV6-5, the J gene TRBJ1-4; a possible D gene is TRBD1 (5 bases). Germline CDR1 and CDR2: MNHEY and SVGAGI. V was clipped by 6 bases and J by 8 bases, with 13 bases between them. The CDR3 extends over 13 amino acids. The chain's CDR3 is CASSTSGWEKLFF. The CDR3 coding sequence is TGTGCCAGCAGCACGTCAGGGTGGGAAAAACTGTTTTTT.

The chain uses TRBV4-3 and TRBJ2-2, with TRBD1 matching over 9 bases. The CDR3 is 15 residues long. CDR1 and CDR2 from the germline V gene are LGHNA and YSLEER. V trimming: 3 bases; J trimming: 6 bases; junction bases outside the gene matches: 5. The CDR3 bases are TGCGCCAGCAGCCAGGAAGGGACAGGGCCCGGGGAGCTGTTTTTT. Translation: CASSQEGTGPGELFF.

The genes are TRBV10-2 and TRBJ1-4, with D hard to call. Germline CDR1 reads WSHSY; CDR2 reads SAAADI. The V end was cut by 10 bases, the J end by 10 bases, with 13 bases between. The length of the CDR3 is 11 residues. CDR3 amino acids: CATLLMGKLFF. The CDR3 coding sequence is TGCGCCACGCTCCTCATGGGAAAACTGTTTTTT.

CDR3 sequence (DNA): TGTGCCAGCAGCCCCGAGGGGGGCGCCTACAATGAGCAGTTCTTC. Amino acid sequence: CASSPEGGAYNEQFF. The V call is TRBV5-6, the J call TRBJ2-1; D could derive from TRBD1 or TRBD2 (6 bases each). The CDR3 length is 15 residues. CDR1 and CDR2 from the germline V gene are SGHDT and YYEEEE. Between the trimmed V and J ends, which lost 4 bases and 2 bases, there was a span of 13 bases.

The genes are TRBV14 and TRBJ2-2; unclear D gene. Trimming took 4 bases from V and 7 from J, leaving 10 bases between them. Germline V CDR1 and CDR2: SGHDN, FVKESK. The CDR3 contains 13 residues. The CDR3 spells CASSPWRGGELFF. The CDR3 region has the DNA TGTGCCAGCAGCCCCTGGCGAGGCGGGGAGCTGTTTTTT.

This CDR3 is CASSVDGPFTDTQYF. CDR3 bases: TGTGCCAGCAGCGTAGACGGCCCTTTCACAGATACGCAGTATTTT. The chain links TRBV9 to TRBJ2-3; no definite D call. The CDR3 contains 15 residues. V lost 0 bases and J 2 bases, leaving 10 bases between the germline ends. CDR1 is SGDLS and CDR2 is YYNGEE in the germline V gene.

The chain links TRBV5-1 to TRBJ2-1; D is possibly TRBD1 (5 bases). V gave up 4 bases and J gave up 4 bases, with 15 bases separating them. Germline V gene data show CDR1 as SGHRS and CDR2 as YFSETQ. CDR3 length: 15 amino acids. The CDR3, as DNA: TGCGCCAGCAGCCTCCTAGGGGAAGCTTACAATGAGCAGTTCTTC. It codes for CASSLLGEAYNEQFF. Filled out from reference TRBV5-1 and TRBJ2-1, the complete variable domain reads KAGVTQTPRYLIKTRGQQVTLSCSPISGHRSVSWYQQTPGQGLQFLFEYFSETQRNKGNFPGRFSGRQFSNSRSEMNVSTLELGDSALYLCASSLLGEAYNEQFFGPGTRLTVL.

The chain links TRBV10-1 to TRBJ1-6; no definite D call. CDR3 size: 18 residues. From germline, CDR1 is WNHNN and CDR2 SYGVQD (reference sequence). V dropped 0 bases and J dropped 4 bases, with 16 bases sitting between them. The chain's CDR3 is CASSESNGSIWYNSPLHF. CDR3 nucleotide sequence: TGCGCCAGCAGTGAGTCGAACGGGTCCATATGGTATAATTCACCCCTCCACTTT.

The chain carries TRBV27 and TRBJ1-4; D gene uncertain. From germline, CDR1 is MNHEY and CDR2 SMNVEV (reference sequence). V lost 2 bases and J lost 12, with 22 bases in between. CDR3 length equals 16 residues. The CDR3 protein is CASSLVLTRGNEELFF. As DNA, the CDR3 is TGTGCCAGCAGTTTAGTCCTGACACGGGGTAATGAGGAACTGTTTTTT.

This chain uses TRBV4-1 with TRBJ1-1, with 12 bases matching TRBD1. V shed 3 bases and J 6 bases; nucleotides not matched to a gene: 11. Germline V CDR1 and CDR2: MGHRA, YSYEKL. This CDR3 comprises 17 residues. The CDR3 nucleotides read TGCGCCAGCAGCCAGGTGACTAGGGGACAGGGGGCCCCTGAAGCTTTCTTT. Its translation: CASSQVTRGQGAPEAFF.

The genes are TRBV4-1 and TRBJ2-7; TRBD1 matches at 7 bases. The V gene's germline CDR1 is MGHRA and CDR2 YSYEKL. CDR3 length: 15 residues. With V trimmed by 3 bases and J by 0 bases, 5 bases remained unmatched. The CDR3 DNA is TGCGCCAGCAGCCAGGTAGACAGGGTCTCCTACGAGCAGTACTTC. Its protein product is CASSQVDRVSYEQYF.

CDR3 coding DNA: TGTGCCAGCAGTGACAGAGCCGGGCCCAACACTGAAGCTTTCTTT. It encodes CASSDRAGPNTEAFF. The chain couples TRBV6-4 to TRBJ1-1; D remains ambiguous. The CDR3 has 15 residues. Germline-derived CDR1 and CDR2 are MRHNA and SNTAGT. Trimming removed 2 bases from V and 2 bases from J, with 12 bases in between.

The J gene is TRBJ1-2, the V gene TRBV30; no firm D call. Germline loops: CDR1 GTSNPN, CDR2 SVGIG (reference sequence). This CDR3 contains 13 residues. Deletions cut 4 bases from V and 2 bases from J, with 11 bases between. The CDR3 DNA reads TGTGCCTGGACCCCCGGAGGGAACTATGGCTACACCTTC. Translating gives CAWTPGGNYGYTF.

The chain is built from TRBV5-1 and TRBJ2-1; TRBD2 aligns across 8 bases. Germline-derived CDR1 and CDR2 are SGHRS and YFSETQ. With V trimmed by 4 bases and J by 5 bases, 5 bases remained unmatched. CDR3 size: 14 residues. The CDR3 spells CASSGLAGNNEQFF. CDR3 coding DNA: TGCGCCAGCAGCGGGTTAGCGGGAAACAATGAGCAGTTCTTC.

The chain joins TRBV4-3 to TRBJ2-1, with D possibly TRBD2 on 6 matching bases. Germline loops: CDR1 LGHNA, CDR2 YSLEER. V gave up 4 bases and J gave up 7 bases, with 17 bases separating them. The CDR3 loop spans 15 amino acids. CDR3 sequence (DNA): TGCGCCAGCAGCCTGGCTGGAGGGGAGTGGAATGAGCAGTTCTTC. It specifies CASSLAGGEWNEQFF.

The chain's CDR3 is CASSLTNNEQFF. The CDR3 nucleotides read TGTGCCAGCAGCTTAACAAACAATGAGCAGTTCTTC. The rearrangement uses TRBV11-2 and TRBJ2-1, with unresolved D. There are 12 residues in the CDR3. Trimming removed 2 bases from V and 5 bases from J, with 4 bases in between. From germline, CDR1 is SGHAT and CDR2 FQNNGV.

The chain joins TRBV5-8 to TRBJ2-7; no firm D call. CDR3 length equals 14 residues. V was shortened by 3 bases and J by 0 bases, with 10 bases between the two germline ends. Germline lookup yields CDR1 SGHTS and CDR2 YDEGEE. The CDR3 nucleotides read TGTGCCAGCAGCTCCCGGGTCAACTCCTACGAGCAGTACTTC. Translation gives CASSSRVNSYEQYF.

This clone came up once. The chain employs TRBV6-1 and TRBJ1-5; tentatively, D is TRBD1 (5 bases). Trimming left V 1 base short and J 5 bases short, with 9 bases between. Looked up from germline, CDR1 is MNHNS and CDR2 is SASEGT. The CDR3 is 14 residues long. CDR3 amino acids: CASSEVGPDQPQHF. The CDR3 coding sequence is TGTGCCAGCAGTGAAGTGGGGCCCGATCAGCCCCAGCATTTT.

About this clone: One base away lies a much larger clone, so this may be a sequencing read error. The same CDR3 also results from other DNA sequences found in this sample. This chain connects TRBV6-1 to TRBJ2-5; no clear D. The CDR3 covers 11 residues. V lost 6 bases to trimming and J lost 5 bases, with 7 bases between them. CDR1 and CDR2 from the germline V gene are MNHNS and SASEGT. As DNA, the CDR3 is TGTGCCAGCAGCCTAGGGGAGACCCAGTACTTC. It specifies CASSLGETQYF.

Remarks on this clone: The sample has other DNA sequences that encode this CDR3 too. CDR3 sequence: CASSPRGATDTQYF. CDR3 in DNA: TGTGCCAGCTCACCTAGGGGGGCAACAGATACGCAGTATTTT. V and J are TRBV18 and TRBJ2-3, with D perhaps assigned TRBD1 or TRBD2 (6 bases each). Germline CDR1 is KGHSH and CDR2 is LQKENI. The ends were cut back, 3 bases at V and 3 bases at J, with 10 bases in the middle. The CDR3 is 14 residues long.

The V call is TRBV6-5, the J call TRBJ2-1; 8 bases line up with TRBD2. The junction had 3 bases not matched to a gene; V was cut back by 5 bases and J by 0 bases. The germline V gene encodes CDR1 MNHEY and CDR2 SVGAGI. The CDR3 extends over 15 amino acids. The CDR3 DNA sequence: TGTGCCAGCAGTCCGCGGGGGGACTCCTACAATGAGCAGTTCTTC. As protein: CASSPRGDSYNEQFF.

The chain employs TRBV6-5 and TRBJ2-1; possibly TRBD2 for D (6 bases). The CDR3 extends over 16 amino acids. Germline assignment: CDR1 MNHEY and CDR2 SVGAGI. V was cut by 2 bases and J by 11 bases, with 22 bases left in between. The chain's CDR3 is CASSYNRRGYPSQQFF. CDR3 in DNA: TGTGCCAGCAGTTACAACCGGCGGGGATACCCTTCTCAGCAGTTCTTC.

A word on this clone: In the same sample, other DNA sequences code for this CDR3. This chain uses TRBV5-4 with TRBJ1-2; tentatively, D is TRBD1 (5 bases). With 0 bases removed from V and 6 bases from J, the gap between germline ends came to 9 bases. Germline CDR1 reads SGHNT; CDR2 reads YYREEE (reference sequence). This CDR3 region has 13 residues. CDR3 nucleotide sequence: TGTGCCAGCAGCTTGGCCTTAGGGGATGGCTACACCTTC. This codes for CASSLALGDGYTF.

The chain has TRBV19 and TRBJ2-7; TRBD1 might be the D (6 bases). Germline-derived CDR1 and CDR2 are LNHDA and SQIVND (reference sequence). The CDR3 spans 14 residues. Trimming took 2 bases from V and 0 from J, leaving 8 bases between them. The CDR3 loop reads CASSIQQGSYEQYF. The CDR3 DNA reads as TGTGCCAGTAGTATACAACAGGGCTCCTACGAGCAGTACTTC.

This sequence joins TRBV28 and TRBJ1-5; 10 bases are shared with TRBD1. Germline CDR1 MDHEN, CDR2 SYDVKM. There are 16 residues in the CDR3. V was pared by 5 bases and J by 2 bases, with 6 bases of the junction left unmatched. Written as DNA, the CDR3 is TGTGCCAGCAGTCAAGGTGGGACAGGGGGCAATCAGCCCCAGCATTTT. Translation gives CASSQGGTGGNQPQHF.